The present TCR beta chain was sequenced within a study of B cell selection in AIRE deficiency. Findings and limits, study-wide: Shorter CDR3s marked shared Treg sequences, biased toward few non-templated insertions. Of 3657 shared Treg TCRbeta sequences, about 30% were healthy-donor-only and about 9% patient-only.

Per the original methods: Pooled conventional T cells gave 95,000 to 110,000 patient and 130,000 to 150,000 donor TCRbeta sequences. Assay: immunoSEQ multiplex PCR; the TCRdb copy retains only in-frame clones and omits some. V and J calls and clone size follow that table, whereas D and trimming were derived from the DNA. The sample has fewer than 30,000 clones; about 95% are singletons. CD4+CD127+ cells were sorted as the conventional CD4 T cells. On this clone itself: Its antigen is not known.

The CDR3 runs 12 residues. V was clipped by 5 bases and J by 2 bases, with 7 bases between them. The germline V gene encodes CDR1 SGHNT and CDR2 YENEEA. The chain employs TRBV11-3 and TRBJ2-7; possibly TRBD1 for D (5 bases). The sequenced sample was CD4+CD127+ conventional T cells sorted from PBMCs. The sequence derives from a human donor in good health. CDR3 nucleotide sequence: TGTGCCAGCAGCGTGGACACCTACGAGCAGTACTTC. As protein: CASSVDTYEQYF.